This T cell receptor beta chain was observed in a study of CD8 T cells in ankylosing spondylitis. This clonotype was observed many times. Its antigen is not known. A quantitative 5'-RACE method, one with molecular barcodes, was used to make TCR beta libraries. MiXCR was run by TCRdb on the 5' RACE reads, yielding one entry per CDR3 protein. Altogether some 23,000 distinct CDR3 sequences are present, just over 2.5% being singletons, with the ten largest covering about 7.8%. Findings and limits, study-wide: Disease-linked clones reportedly concentrated significantly in matched ankylosing spondylitis synovial fluid.

The V end lost 6 bases, the J end lost 3 bases, and 11 bases lay between the germline ends. The germline CDR1 and CDR2 sequences are SGDLS and YYNGEE. The CDR3 is 13 amino acids. The sequencing input was blood, either unsorted or a sorted T cell fraction (not recorded which). The receptor's source is a female donor with ankylosing spondylitis or in good health (not recorded which). The gene calls are TRBV9 and TRBJ2-3; no clear D gene. The CDR3 DNA reads as TGTGCCAGCACTGGCCAGCAGACAGATACGCAGTATTTT. This sequence encodes CASTGQQTDTQYF.